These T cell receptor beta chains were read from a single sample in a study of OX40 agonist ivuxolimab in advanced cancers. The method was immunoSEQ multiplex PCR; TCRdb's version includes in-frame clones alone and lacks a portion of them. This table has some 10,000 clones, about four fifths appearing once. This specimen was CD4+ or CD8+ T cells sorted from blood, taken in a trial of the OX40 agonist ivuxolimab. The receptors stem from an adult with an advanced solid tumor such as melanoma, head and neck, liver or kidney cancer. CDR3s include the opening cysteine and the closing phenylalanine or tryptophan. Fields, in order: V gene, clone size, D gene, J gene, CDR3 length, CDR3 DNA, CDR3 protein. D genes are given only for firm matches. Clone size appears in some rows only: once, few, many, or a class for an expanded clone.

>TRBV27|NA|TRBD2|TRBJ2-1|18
TGTGCCAGCAGTTCCTATAAAGTAGCGGGCCTCCCCCTAAATGAGCAGTTCTTC
CASSSYKVAGLPLNEQFF
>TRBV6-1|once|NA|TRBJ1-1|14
TGTGCCAGCAGCGTACAGACAGAGAACACTGAAGCTTTCTTT
CASSVQTENTEAFF
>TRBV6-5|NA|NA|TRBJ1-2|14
TGTGCCAGCAGCCTCGGGGTTAAAAACTATGGCTACACCTTC
CASSLGVKNYGYTF
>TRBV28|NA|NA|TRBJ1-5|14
TGTGCCAGCAGCCTTGGACTCCCAGGACAGCCCCAGCATTTT
CASSLGLPGQPQHF
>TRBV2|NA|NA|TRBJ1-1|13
TGTGCCAGCAGTGAGTTGGGGAATCCTGAAGCTTTCTTT
CASSELGNPEAFF
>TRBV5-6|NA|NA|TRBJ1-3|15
TGTGCCAGCAGCGTGGACACCAGCTCTGGAAACACCATATATTTT
CASSVDTSSGNTIYF
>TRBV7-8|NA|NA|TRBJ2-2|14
TGTGCAAACGGGCAGGGTAGAGGCACCGGGGAGCTGTTTTTT
CANGQGRGTGELFF
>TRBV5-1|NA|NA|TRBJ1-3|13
TGCGCCAGCAGCTGGGACACTGGAAACACCATATATTTT
CASSWDTGNTIYF
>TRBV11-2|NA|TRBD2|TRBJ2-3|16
TGTGCCAGCAGCTTGTTAGCGGGAGCTGGCACAGATACGCAGTATTTT
CASSLLAGAGTDTQYF
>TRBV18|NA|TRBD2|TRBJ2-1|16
TGTGCCAGCTCACCACCTTACGGGAGGGCTATATATGAGCAGTTCTTC
CASSPPYGRAIYEQFF
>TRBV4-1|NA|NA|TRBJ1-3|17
TGCGCCAGCAGCCAATACGGTTGTGAGAGCGCTGGAAACACCATATATTTT
CASSQYGCESAGNTIYF
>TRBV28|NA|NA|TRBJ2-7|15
TGTGCCAGCAGCATCCTCTCTTCAGGTGCCTACGAGCAGTACTTC
CASSILSSGAYEQYF
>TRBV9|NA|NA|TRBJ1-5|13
TGTGCCAGCAGCCCCTCCCCGGGTCAGCCCCAGCATTTT
CASSPSPGQPQHF
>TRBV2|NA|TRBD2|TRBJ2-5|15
TGTGCCAGCAGAGTTACTAGCGGGAGGGGAGAGACCCAGTACTTC
CASRVTSGRGETQYF
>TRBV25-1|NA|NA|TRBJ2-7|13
TGTGCCAGCGCCGGGACACTTTCCTACGAGCAGTACTTC
CASAGTLSYEQYF
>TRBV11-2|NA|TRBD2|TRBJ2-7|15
TGTGCCAGCAGCTTCGGCGGGAGGGCTTACTACGAGCAGTACTTC
CASSFGGRAYYEQYF
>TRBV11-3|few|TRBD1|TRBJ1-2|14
TGTGCCAGCAGCTTAGGACAGGGGGGCTATGGCTACACCTTC
CASSLGQGGYGYTF
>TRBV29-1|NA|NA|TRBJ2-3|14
TGCAGCGTTAGAATCCCCGAAGGGACAGATACGCAGTATTTT
CSVRIPEGTDTQYF
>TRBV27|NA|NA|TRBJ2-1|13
TGTGCCAGCAGTTTATCAACCTACAATGAGCAGTTCTTC
CASSLSTYNEQFF
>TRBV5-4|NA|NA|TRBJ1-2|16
TGTGCCAGCAGTCCGGAGCTGGCGAATTTTAACTATGGCTACACCTTC
CASSPELANFNYGYTF
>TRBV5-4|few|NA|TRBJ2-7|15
TGCGCCAGCAGCCAAGGTATGGGAGGAACTGACGAGCAGTACTTC
CASSQGMGGTDEQYF
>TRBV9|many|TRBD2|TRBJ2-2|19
TGTGCCAGCAGCGCCCCTGGACTAGCGGGAGGGACGAACACCGGGGAGCTGTTTTTT
CASSAPGLAGGTNTGELFF
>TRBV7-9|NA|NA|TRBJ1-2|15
TGTGCCAGCAGCTCTGACAGAACCTTCGACTATGGCTACACCTTC
CASSSDRTFDYGYTF
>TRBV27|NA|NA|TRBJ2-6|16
TGTGCCAGCAGTCCCGACAGCCTCTCTGGGGCCAACGTCCTGACTTTC
CASSPDSLSGANVLTF
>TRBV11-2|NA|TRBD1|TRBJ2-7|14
TGTGCCAGCAGAACCGGGACAGGGGTACAAGAGCAGTACTTC
CASRTGTGVQEQYF
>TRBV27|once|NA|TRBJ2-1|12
TGTGCCAGCAACCTCCCAGGGAATGAGCAGTTCTTC
CASNLPGNEQFF
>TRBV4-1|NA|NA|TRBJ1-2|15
TGCGCCAGCAGCAAAACAACAGGGTTGGAATATGGCTACACCTTC
CASSKTTGLEYGYTF
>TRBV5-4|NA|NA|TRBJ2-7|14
TGCGCCAGCAGCCAAGATTTTTCAGGGTACGAGCAGTACTTC
CASSQDFSGYEQYF
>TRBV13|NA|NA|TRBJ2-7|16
TGTGCCAGCACCCTAGAGGGAGGGGGCTCGGGTTACGAGCAGTACTTC
CASTLEGGGSGYEQYF